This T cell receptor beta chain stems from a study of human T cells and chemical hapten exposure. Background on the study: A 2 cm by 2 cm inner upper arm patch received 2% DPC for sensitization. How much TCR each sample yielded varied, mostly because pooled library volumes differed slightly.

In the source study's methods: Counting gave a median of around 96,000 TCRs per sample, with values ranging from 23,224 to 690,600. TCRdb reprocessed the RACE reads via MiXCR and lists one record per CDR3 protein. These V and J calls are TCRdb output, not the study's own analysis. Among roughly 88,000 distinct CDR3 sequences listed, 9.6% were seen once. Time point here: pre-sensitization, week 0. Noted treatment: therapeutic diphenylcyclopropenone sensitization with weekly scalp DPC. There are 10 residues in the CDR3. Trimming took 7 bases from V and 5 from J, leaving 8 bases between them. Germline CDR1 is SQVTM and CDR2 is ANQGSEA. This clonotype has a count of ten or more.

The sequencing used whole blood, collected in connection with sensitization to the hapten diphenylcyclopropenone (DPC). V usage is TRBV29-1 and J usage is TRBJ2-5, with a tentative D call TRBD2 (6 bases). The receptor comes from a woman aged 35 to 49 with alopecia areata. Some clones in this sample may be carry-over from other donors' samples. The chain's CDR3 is CSGREETQYF. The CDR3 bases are TGCAGCGGCCGGGAGGAGACCCAGTACTTC.